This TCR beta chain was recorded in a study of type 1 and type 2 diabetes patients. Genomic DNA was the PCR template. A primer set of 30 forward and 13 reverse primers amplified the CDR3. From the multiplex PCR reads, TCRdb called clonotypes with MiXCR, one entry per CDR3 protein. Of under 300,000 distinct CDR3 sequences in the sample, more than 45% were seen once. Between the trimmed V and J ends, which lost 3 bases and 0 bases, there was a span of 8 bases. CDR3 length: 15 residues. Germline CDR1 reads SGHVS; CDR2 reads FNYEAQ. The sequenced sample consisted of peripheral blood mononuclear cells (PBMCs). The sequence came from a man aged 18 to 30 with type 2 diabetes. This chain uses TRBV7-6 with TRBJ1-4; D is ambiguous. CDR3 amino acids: CASSFRPATNEKLFF. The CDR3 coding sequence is TGTGCCAGCAGCTTTCGTCCGGCAACTAATGAAAAACTGTTTTTT.